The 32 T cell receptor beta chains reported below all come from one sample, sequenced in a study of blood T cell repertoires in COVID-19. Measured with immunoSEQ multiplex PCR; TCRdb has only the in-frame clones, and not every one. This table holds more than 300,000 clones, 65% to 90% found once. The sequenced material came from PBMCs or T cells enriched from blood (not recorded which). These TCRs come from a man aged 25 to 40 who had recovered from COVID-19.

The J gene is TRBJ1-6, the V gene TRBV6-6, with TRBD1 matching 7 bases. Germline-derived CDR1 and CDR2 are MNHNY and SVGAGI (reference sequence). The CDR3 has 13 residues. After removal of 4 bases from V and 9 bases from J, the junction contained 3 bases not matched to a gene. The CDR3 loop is CASSSDRVSPLHF. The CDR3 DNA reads TGTGCCAGCAGTTCTGACAGGGTTTCACCCCTCCACTTT.

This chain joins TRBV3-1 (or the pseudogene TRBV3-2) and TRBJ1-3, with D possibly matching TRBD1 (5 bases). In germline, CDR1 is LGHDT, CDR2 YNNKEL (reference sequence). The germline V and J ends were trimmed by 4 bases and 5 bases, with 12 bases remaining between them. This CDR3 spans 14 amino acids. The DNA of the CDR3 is TGTGCCAGCAGCCCTTGGGACTCCAGAAACACCATATATTTT. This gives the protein CASSPWDSRNTIYF.

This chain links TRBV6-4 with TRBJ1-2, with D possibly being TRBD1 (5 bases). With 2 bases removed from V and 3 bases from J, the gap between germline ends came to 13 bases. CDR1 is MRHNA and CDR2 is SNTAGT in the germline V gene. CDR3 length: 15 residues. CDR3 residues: CASSDGGRDYYGYTF. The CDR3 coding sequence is TGTGCCAGCAGTGACGGAGGACGGGACTACTATGGCTACACCTTC.

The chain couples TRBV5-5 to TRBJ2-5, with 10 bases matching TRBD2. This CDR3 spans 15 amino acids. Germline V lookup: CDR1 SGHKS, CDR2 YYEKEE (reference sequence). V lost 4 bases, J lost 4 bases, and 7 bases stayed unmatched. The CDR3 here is CASSPTGTSVETQYF. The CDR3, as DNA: TGTGCCAGCAGCCCTACCGGGACTAGCGTAGAGACCCAGTACTTC.

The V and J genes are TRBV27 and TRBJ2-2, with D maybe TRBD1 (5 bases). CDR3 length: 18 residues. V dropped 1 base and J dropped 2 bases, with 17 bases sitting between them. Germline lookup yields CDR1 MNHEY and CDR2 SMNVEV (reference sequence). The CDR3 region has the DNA TGTGCCAGCAGTTTATTAAGGGGCAGGAGACCTAACACCGGGGAGCTGTTTTTT. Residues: CASSLLRGRRPNTGELFF.

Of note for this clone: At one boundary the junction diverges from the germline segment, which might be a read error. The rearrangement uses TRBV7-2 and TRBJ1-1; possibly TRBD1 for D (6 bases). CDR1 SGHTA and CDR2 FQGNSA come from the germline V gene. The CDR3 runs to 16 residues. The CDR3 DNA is TGTGCCAGCAGGTTAGCCCCACAGGGATGGATCACTGAAGCTTTCTTT. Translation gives CASRLAPQGWITEAFF.

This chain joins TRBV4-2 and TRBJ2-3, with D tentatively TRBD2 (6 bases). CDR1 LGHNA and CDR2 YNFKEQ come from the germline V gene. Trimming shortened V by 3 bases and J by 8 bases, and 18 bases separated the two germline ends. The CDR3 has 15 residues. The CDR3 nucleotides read TGTGCCAGCAGCCAGGACCTGACTAGTGGAGCTACGCAGTATTTT. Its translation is CASSQDLTSGATQYF.

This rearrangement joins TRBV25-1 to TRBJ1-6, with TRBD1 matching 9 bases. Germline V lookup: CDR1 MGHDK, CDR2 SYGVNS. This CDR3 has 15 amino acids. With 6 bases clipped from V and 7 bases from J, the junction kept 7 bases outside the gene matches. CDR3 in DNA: TGTGCCAGCAGCCCCCGGGACAGGGTGAATTCACCCCTCCACTTT. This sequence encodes CASSPRDRVNSPLHF.

The CDR3 region has the DNA TGCAGCGTTGAGGGGGGGGGAACTAGCACAGATACGCAGTATTTT. Translated, it gives CSVEGGGTSTDTQYF. The chain employs TRBV29-1 and TRBJ2-3, with TRBD2 matching 7 bases. This CDR3 has 15 residues. The ends lost 3 bases at V and 0 bases at J; junction bases unmatched: 6. Germline-derived CDR1 and CDR2 are SQVTM and ANQGSEA.

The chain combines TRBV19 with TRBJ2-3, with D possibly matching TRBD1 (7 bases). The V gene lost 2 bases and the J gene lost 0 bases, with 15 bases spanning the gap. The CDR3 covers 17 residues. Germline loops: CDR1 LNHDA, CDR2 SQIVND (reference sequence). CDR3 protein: CASSIFFRGTSTDTQYF. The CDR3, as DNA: TGTGCCAGTAGTATATTCTTCAGGGGGACTAGCACAGATACGCAGTATTTT.

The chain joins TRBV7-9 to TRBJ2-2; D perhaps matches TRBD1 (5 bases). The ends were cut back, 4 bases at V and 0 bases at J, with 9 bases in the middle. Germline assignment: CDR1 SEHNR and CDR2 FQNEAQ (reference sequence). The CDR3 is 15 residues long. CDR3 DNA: TGTGCCAGCAGCTCAGGACACGCGAACACCGGGGAGCTGTTTTTT. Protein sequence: CASSSGHANTGELFF.

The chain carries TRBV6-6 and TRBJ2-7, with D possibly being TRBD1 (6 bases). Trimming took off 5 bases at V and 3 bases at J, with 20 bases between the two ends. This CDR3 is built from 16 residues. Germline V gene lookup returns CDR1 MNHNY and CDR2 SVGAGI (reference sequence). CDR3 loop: CASSRHIKGEIYEQYF. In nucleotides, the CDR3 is TGTGCCAGCAGTCGACATATAAAGGGGGAGATCTACGAGCAGTACTTC.

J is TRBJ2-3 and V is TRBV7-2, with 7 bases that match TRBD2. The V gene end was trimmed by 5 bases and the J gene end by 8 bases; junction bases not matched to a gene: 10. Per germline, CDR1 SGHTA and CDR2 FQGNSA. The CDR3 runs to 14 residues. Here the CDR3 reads CASSLGPSGGTQYF. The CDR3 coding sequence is TGTGCCAGCAGCCTCGGCCCCTCGGGGGGTACGCAGTATTTT.

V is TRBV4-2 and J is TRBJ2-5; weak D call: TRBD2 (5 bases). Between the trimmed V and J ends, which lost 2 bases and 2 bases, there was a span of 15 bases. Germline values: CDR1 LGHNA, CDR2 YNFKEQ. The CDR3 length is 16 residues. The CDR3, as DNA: TGTGCCAGCAGCCAATCAGTCAGCGGCCCTCAAGAGACCCAGTACTTC. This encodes CASSQSVSGPQETQYF.

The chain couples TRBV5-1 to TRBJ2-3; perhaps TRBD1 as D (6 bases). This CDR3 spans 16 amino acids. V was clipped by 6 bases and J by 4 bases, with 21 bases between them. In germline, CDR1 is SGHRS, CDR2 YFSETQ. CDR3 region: CASNDPLAGAADTQYF. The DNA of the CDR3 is TGCGCCAGCAACGATCCACTGGCAGGGGCGGCAGATACGCAGTATTTT.

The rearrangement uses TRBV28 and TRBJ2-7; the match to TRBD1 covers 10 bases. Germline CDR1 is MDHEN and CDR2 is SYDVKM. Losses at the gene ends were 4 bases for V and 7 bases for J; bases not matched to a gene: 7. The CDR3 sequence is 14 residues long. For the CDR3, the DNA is TGTGCCAGCAGTTGGACAGGGGGGCCTCGGGAGCAGTACTTC. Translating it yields CASSWTGGPREQYF.

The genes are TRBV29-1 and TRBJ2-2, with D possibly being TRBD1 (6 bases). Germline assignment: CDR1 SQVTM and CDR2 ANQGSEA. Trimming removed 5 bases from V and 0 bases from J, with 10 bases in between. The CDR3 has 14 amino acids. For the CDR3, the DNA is TGCAGCGTTTGGGACACATCGAACACCGGGGAGCTGTTTTTT. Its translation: CSVWDTSNTGELFF.

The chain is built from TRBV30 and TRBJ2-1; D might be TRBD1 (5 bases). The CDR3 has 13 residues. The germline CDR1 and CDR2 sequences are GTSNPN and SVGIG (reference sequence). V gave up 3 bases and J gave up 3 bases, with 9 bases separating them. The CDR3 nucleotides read TGTGCCTGGAGACAGGACCACTACAATGAGCAGTTCTTC. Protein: CAWRQDHYNEQFF.

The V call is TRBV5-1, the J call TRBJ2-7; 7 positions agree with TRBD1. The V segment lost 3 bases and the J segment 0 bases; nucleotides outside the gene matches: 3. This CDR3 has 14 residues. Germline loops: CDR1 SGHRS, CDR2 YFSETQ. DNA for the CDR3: TGCGCCAGCAGCTCGGACAGGTCCTCCTACGAGCAGTACTTC. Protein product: CASSSDRSSYEQYF.

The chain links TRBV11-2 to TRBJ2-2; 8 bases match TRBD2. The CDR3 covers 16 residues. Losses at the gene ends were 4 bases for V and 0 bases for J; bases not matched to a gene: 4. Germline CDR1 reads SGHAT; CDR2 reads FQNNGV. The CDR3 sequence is CASSSRGGSNTGELFF. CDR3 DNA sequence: TGTGCCAGCAGCTCCCGGGGGGGTTCGAACACCGGGGAGCTGTTTTTT.

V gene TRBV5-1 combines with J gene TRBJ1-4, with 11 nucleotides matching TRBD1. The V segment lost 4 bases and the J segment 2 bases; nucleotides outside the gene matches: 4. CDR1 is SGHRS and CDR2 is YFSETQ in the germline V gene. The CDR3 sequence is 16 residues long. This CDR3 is CASSRTGGSTNEKLFF. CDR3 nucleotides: TGCGCCAGCAGCCGGACAGGGGGCTCTACTAATGAAAAACTGTTTTTT.

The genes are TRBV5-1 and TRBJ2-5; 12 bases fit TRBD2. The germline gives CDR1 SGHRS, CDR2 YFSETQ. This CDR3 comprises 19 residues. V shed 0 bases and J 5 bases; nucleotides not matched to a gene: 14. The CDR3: CASSLVTSGGPHSRETQYF. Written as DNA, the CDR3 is TGCGCCAGCAGCTTGGTGACTAGCGGGGGACCACACTCACGGGAGACCCAGTACTTC.

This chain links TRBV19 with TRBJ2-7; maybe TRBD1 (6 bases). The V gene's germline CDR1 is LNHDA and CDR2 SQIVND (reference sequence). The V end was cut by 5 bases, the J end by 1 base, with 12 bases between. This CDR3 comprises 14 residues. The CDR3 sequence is CASSDGQLSYEQYF. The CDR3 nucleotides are TGTGCCAGTAGTGATGGACAGCTATCCTACGAGCAGTACTTC.

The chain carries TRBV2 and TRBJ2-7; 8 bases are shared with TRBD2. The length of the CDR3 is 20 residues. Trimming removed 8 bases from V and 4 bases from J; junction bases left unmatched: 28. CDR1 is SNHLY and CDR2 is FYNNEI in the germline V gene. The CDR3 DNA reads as TGTGCCAGCGCGTTGTCCGACCAGTCGGCGGGAGGCCCAGTTGGTTACGAGCAGTACTTC. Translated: CASALSDQSAGGPVGYEQYF.

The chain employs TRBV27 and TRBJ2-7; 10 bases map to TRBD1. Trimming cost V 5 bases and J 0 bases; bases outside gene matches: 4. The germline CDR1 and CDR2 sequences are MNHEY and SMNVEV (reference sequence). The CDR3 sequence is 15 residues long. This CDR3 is CASSARDRGSYEQYF. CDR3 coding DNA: TGTGCCAGCAGTGCCCGGGACAGGGGCTCCTACGAGCAGTACTTC.

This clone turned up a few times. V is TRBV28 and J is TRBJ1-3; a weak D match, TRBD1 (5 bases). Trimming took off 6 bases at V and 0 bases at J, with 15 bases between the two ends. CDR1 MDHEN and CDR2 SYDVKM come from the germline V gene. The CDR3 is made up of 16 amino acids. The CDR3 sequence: CASRMGAGDSGNTIYF. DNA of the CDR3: TGTGCCAGCAGGATGGGCGCGGGGGACTCTGGAAACACCATATATTTT.

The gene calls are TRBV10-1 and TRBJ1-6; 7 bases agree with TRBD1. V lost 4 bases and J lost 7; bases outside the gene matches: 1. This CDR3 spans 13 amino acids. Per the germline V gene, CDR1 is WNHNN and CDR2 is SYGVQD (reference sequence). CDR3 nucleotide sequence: TGCGCCAGCAGTGGGACAGGAAATTCACCCCTCCACTTT. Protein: CASSGTGNSPLHF.

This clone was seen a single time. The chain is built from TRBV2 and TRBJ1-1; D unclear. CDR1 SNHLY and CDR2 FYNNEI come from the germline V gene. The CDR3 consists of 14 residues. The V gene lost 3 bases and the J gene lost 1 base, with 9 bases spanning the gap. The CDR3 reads CASSDYAENTEAFF. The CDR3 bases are TGTGCCAGCAGTGATTATGCAGAGAACACTGAAGCTTTCTTT.

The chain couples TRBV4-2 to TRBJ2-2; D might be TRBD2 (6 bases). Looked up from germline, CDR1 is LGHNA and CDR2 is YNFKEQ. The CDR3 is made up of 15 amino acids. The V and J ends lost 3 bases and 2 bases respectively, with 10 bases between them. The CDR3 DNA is TGTGCCAGCAGCCACCCCGGGAGAAACACCGGGGAGCTGTTTTTT. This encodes CASSHPGRNTGELFF.

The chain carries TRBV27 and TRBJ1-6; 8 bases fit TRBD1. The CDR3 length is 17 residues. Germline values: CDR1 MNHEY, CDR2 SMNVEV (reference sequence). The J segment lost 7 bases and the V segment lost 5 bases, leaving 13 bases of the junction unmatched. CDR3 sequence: CASSPPTGEIKNSPLHF. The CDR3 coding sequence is TGTGCCAGCAGTCCCCCGACAGGGGAGATTAAAAATTCACCCCTCCACTTT.

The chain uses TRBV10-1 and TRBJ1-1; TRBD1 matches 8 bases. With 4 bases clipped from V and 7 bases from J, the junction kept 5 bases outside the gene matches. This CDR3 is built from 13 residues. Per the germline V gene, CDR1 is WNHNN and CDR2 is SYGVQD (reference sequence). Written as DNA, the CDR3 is TGCGCCAGCAGTGGACAGGGGATGGGTGAAGCTTTCTTT. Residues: CASSGQGMGEAFF.

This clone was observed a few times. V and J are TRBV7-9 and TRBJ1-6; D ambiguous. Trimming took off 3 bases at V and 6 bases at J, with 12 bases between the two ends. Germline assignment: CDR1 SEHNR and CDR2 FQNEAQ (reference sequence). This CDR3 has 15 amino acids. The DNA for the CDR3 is TGTGCCAGCAGCTTGGCCGGGGATGGTAATTCACCCCTCCACTTT. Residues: CASSLAGDGNSPLHF.